This record concerns one TCR beta chain sequence. One junction end does not reproduce the germline sequence, and a read error may be involved. TCRdb reanalysed the 5' RACE reads using MiXCR and keeps one entry per CDR3 protein. The repertoire holds about 63,000 distinct CDR3 sequences, with 15% to 20% as singletons. This CDR3 region has 14 residues. Germline CDR1 and CDR2: MNHEY and SVGAGI. The data derive from a study of T cells of healthy individuals. The chain carries TRBV6-5 and TRBJ2-5; D is undetermined. The sequence derives from a human donor in good health. The CDR3 region has the DNA TGTGTCAGCAGTTACGGCAGGAAAGAGGAGACCCAGTACTTC. Translating it yields CVSSYGRKEETQYF.